Listed here is a single TCR beta chain. This sample stems from a study of PD-L1 blockade in urothelial cancer. About the research overall: Patients with male sex and bladder-origin urothelial cancer accounted for about 85% of the roughly 29 enrolled. Typically, measured as a median, blood samples had 141,255 T cells. Analyses were performed on blood at 3 weeks after treatment start (the second dose) and at 6 weeks.

TCRdb's copy holds only in-frame clones and misses some; the assay was immunoSEQ multiplex PCR. Here the sample spans 25,000 to 35,000 clones, 79% being singletons. Described time point: peripheral blood 6 weeks after treatment start. Patients were living with locally advanced or metastatic urothelial carcinoma. Sequenced here: PBMCs, sampled around atezolizumab (anti-PD-L1) treatment. This sequence was found in a man between 65 and 85 years old with urothelial cancer.

Here the CDR3 DNA reads TGCGCCAGCAGCTCCCAGACAGGTACTACCTACGAGCAGTACTTC. It translates to CASSSQTGTTYEQYF. The gene calls are TRBV5-1 and TRBJ2-7, with a tentative D call TRBD1 (6 bases). CDR3 length: 15 residues. From germline, CDR1 is SGHRS and CDR2 YFSETQ. V was pared by 3 bases and J by 2 bases, with 15 bases between.